This T cell receptor beta chain was obtained from a study of T cell responses to AZD1222 COVID-19 vaccine listed by TCRdb under 2021. For the wider study: TCR sequencing covered approximately 230 trial participants: 200 to 220 given two doses of AZD1222 and about 26 given two doses of MenACWY control vaccine. Enrollment into the trials was organized by age into subgroups of 18-55, 56-69 and 70-plus years, and those subgroups contained roughly 160, 29 and 62 TCR-sequenced participants, respectively.

Overall study outcomes, separate from this receptor: Participants were mostly white British, with more females than males. The authors suggested clonal diversity may have been underestimated. Only 5 to 7 AZD1222 recipients were SARS-CoV-2 seropositive at baseline, limiting conclusions about previously exposed vaccinees. Spike-specific TCR breadth and depth rose significantly after two AZD1222 doses compared with day 0 and with MenACWY recipients. Nearly half of unique spike-specific TCRs reportedly recognized epitopes outside regions mutated in the B.1.351 and B.1.1.7 variants. The whole spike protein was spanned by vaccine-associated CD4 TCRs, and dominant responses were seen in regions 160-218 and 743-854. The 56-69-year group was small, and its depth increase did not reach significance, likely because of low power. Because no day 14 peak-response samples were available, repertoires were characterized only after the peak T cell response.

The sample's time point label is to be understood as: about 28 days (+/-7) after the second vaccine dose. AZD1222 recipients whose second dose came at about 4 weeks and those whose second dose came at about 12 weeks were combined into one group, since spike-specific TCR depth and breadth did not differ between the two schedules. Samples from vaccinated people were obtained from the UK trials COV001 and COV002, which included a single-blind randomized controlled phase 2/3 trial of AZD1222 (ChAdOx1 nCoV-19) in healthy adults. For TCRbeta chain sequencing, PBMC samples were collected from trial participants at day 0 and at day 28 after the second dose. As encoded in the germline V gene, CDR1 is WSHSY while CDR2 is SAAADI. The V end gives up 4 bases and the J end 6 bases, leaving 7 bases in the junction not matched to a gene. CDR3 length: 14 amino acids, cysteine to phenylalanine. Left in the record is the CDR3 DNA by itself, 42 bases read in frame from the first base.

This clone was detected once. This clone's antigen is unknown. Base qualities are not recorded, but no much larger clone differs from it by a single base. The CDR3 regions of human TCRbeta chains were analyzed by immunosequencing. For the original study's pipeline: Repertoire TCRs were matched against a reference library of SARS-CoV-2-specific TCRs generated with the MIRA antigen-specificity platform. Breadth was defined as the fraction of unique TCRs that were SARS-CoV-2-associated, and depth was defined as the fraction of total T cells that were SARS-CoV-2-associated. Using the MIRA data, each spike-specific TCR was assigned both to the spike region to which the TCR was reactive and to a CD4 or CD8 class. Log10-transformed breadth and depth values were compared by one-way ANOVA with Sidak's multiple comparisons tests. TCRdb mirrors the immuneACCESS table, restricted to in-frame sequences. Some clones are absent from its copies; in checked studies, under half trace to an unresolved V gene, and the reason for the others is unknown. D and trimming come from the DNA, and the V and J calls and clone size come from that table. Here the sample has about 140,000 clones; roughly nine tenths occur a single time. The ten most abundant clones make up under 2% of the sample.

Rearrangement joined TRBV10-2 to TRBJ2-5; 8 bases in between match TRBD2. This TCR was recovered from an adult who received the AZD1222 COVID-19 vaccine. The input for sequencing was peripheral blood, taken 28 days after the second AZD1222 dose. The CDR3 region: CASSGTGTRQTQYF. At the DNA level, the sequence is TGCGCCAGCAGTGGAACCGGGACTAGGCAGACCCAGTACTTC.